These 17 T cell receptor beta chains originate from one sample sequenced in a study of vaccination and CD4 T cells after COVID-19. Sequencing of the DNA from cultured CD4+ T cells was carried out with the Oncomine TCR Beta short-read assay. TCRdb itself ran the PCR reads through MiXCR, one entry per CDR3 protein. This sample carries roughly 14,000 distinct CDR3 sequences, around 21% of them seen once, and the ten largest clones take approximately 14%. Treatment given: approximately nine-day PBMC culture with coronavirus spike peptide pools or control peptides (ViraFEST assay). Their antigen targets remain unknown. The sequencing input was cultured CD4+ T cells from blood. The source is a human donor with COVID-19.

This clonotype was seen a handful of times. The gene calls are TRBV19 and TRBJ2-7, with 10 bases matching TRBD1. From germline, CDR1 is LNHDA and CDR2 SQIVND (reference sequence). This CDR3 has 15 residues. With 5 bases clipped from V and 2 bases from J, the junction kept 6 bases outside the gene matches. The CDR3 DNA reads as TGTGCCAGTAGTCCGACAGGGGGCTTTACCTACGAGCAGTACTTC. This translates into CASSPTGGFTYEQYF.

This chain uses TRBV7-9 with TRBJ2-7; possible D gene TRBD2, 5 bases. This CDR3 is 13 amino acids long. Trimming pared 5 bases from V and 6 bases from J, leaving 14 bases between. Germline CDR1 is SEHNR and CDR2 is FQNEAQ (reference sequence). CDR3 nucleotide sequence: TGTGCCAGCAGCCAGCCGGGGTCGGGCGAGCAGTACTTC. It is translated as CASSQPGSGEQYF. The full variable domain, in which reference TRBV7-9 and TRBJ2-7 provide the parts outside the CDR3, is DTGVSQNPRHKITKRGQNVTFRCDPISEHNRLYWYRQTLGQGPEFLTYFQNEAQLEKSRLLSDRFSAERPKGSFSTLEIQRTEQGDSAMYLCASSQPGSGEQYFGPGTRLTVT.

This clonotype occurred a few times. CDR3 sequence (DNA): TGTGCCAGCAGGGGGCCTAGTCTGGGTGGCACTGAAGCTTTCTTT. This translates into CASRGPSLGGTEAFF. The chain carries TRBV28 and TRBJ1-1; tentative D call: TRBD1 (5 bases). Germline V gives CDR1 MDHEN, CDR2 SYDVKM. The CDR3 has 15 amino acids. V was cut by 6 bases and J by 4 bases, with 18 bases left in between.

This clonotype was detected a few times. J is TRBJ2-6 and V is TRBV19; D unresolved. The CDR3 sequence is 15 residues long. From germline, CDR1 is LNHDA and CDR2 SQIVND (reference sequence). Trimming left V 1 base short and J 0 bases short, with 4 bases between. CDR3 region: CASSIGISGANVLTF. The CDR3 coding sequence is TGTGCCAGTAGTATAGGGATCTCTGGGGCCAACGTCCTGACTTTC.

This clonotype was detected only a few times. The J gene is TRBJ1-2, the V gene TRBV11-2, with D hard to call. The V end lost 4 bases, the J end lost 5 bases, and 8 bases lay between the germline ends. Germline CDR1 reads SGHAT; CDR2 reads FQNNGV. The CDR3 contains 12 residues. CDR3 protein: CASSSVDYGYTF. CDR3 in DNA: TGTGCCAGCAGCTCAGTCGATTATGGCTACACCTTC.

This CDR3 reads CATSSGAQSSTDTQYF. The CDR3 coding sequence is TGTGCCACCAGCAGTGGTGCGCAATCTAGCACAGATACGCAGTATTTT. The rearrangement uses TRBV15 and TRBJ2-3; no reliable D call. This CDR3 is built from 16 residues. The germline CDR1 and CDR2 sequences are LNHNV and YYDKDF (reference sequence). The germline V and J ends were trimmed by 3 bases and 0 bases, with 13 bases remaining between them.

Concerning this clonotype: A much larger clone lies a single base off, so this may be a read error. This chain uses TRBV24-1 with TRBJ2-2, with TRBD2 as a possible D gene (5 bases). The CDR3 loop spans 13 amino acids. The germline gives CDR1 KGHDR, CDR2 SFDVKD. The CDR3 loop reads CATSATNTGELLF. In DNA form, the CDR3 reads TGTGCCACCAGTGCAACGAACACCGGGGAGCTGTTATTT.

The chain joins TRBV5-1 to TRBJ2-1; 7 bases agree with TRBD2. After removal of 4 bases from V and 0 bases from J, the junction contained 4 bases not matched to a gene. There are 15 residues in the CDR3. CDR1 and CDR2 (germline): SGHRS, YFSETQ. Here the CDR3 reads CASSQGLNSYNEQFF. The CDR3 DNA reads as TGCGCCAGCAGCCAGGGACTAAACTCCTACAATGAGCAGTTCTTC. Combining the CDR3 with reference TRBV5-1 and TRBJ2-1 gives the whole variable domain KAGVTQTPRYLIKTRGQQVTLSCSPISGHRSVSWYQQTPGQGLQFLFEYFSETQRNKGNFPGRFSGRQFSNSRSEMNVSTLELGDSALYLCASSQGLNSYNEQFFGPGTRLTVL.

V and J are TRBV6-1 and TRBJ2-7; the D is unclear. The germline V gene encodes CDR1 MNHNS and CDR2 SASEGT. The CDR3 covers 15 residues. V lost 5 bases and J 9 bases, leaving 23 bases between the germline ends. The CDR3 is CASSPRLPDSRRQYF. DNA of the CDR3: TGTGCCAGCAGTCCCCGGCTCCCCGATAGTCGGCGGCAGTACTTC.

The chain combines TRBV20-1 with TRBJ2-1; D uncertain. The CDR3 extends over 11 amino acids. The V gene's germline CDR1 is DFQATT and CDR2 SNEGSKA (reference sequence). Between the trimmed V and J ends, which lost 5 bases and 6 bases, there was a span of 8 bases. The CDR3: CSARSRNEQFF. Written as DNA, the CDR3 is TGCAGTGCTCGATCCCGCAATGAGCAGTTCTTC.

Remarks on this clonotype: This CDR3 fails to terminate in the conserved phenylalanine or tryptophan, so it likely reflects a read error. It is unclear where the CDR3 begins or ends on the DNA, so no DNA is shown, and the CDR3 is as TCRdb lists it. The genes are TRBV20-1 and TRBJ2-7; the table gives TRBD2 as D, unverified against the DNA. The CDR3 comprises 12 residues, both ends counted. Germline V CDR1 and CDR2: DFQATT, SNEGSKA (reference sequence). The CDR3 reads CSAAGGPKGAVL.

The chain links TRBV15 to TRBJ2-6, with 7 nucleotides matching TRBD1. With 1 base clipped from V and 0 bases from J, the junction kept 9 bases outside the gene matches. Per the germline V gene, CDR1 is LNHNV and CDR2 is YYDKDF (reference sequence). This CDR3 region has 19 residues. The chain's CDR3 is CATSRALDRVPSGANVLTF. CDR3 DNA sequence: TGTGCCACCAGCAGAGCCTTAGACAGGGTCCCCTCTGGGGCCAACGTCCTGACTTTC.

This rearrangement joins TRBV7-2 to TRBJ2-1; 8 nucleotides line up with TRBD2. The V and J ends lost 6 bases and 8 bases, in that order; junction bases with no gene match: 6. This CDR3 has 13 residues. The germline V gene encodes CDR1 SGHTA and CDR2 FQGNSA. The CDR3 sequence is CASSLSGGDEQFF. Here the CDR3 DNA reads TGTGCCAGCAGTCTAAGCGGGGGCGATGAGCAGTTCTTC.

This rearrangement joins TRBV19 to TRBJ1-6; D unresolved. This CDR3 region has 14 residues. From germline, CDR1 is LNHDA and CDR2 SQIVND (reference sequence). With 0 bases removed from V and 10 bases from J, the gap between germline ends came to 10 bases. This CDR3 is CASSIDPRYSPLHF. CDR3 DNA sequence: TGTGCCAGTAGTATAGATCCTAGGTACTCACCCCTCCACTTT.

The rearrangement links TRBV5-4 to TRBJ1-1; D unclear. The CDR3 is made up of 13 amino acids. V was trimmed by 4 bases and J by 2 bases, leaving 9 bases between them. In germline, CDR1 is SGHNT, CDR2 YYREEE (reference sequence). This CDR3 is CASSLQSNTEAFF. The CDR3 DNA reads TGTGCCAGCAGCCTACAGAGTAACACTGAAGCTTTCTTT.

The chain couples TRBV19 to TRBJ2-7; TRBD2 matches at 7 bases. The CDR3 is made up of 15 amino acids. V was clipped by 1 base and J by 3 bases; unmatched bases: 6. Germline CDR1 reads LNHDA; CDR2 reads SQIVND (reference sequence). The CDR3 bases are TGTGCCAGTAGTATAGCTGCGCGGGGGATCTACGAGCAGTACTTC. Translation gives CASSIAARGIYEQYF.

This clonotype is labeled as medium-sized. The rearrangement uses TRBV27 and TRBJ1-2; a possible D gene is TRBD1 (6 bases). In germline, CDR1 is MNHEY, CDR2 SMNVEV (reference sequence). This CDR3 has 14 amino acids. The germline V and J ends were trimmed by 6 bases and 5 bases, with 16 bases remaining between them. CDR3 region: CASSRDNSRYGYTF. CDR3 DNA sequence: TGTGCCAGCAGCAGGGACAACTCGAGGTATGGCTACACCTTC.